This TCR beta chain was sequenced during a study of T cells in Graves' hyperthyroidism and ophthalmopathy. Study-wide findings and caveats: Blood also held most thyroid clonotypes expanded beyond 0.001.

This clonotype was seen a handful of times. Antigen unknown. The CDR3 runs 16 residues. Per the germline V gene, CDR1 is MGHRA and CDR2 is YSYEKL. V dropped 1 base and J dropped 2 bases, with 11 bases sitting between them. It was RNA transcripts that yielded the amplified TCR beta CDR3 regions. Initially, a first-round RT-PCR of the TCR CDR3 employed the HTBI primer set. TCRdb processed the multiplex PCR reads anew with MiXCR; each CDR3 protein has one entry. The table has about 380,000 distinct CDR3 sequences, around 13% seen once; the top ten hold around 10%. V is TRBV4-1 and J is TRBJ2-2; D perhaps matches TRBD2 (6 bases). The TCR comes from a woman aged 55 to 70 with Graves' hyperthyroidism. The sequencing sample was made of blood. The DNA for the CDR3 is TGCGCCAGCAGCCAAGCGACGACTAGAAACACCGGGGAGCTGTTTTTT. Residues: CASSQATTRNTGELFF.